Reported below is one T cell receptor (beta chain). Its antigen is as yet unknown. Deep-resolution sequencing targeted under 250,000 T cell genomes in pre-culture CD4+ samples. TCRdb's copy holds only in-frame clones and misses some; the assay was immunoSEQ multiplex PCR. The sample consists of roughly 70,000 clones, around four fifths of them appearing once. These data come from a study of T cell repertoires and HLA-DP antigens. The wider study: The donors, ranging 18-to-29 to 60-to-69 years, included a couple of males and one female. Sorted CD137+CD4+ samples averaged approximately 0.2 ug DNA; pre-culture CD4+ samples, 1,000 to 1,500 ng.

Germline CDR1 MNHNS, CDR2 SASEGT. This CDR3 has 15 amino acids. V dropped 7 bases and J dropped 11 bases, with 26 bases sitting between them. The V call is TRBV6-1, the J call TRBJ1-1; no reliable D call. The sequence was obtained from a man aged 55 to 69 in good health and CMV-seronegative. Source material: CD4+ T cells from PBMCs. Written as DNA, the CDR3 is TGTGCCAGCACCAAACTACCCCACGAGCGTTTTTCGGCTTTCTTT. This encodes CASTKLPHERFSAFF.